A single sample is the source of the 29 T cell receptor beta chains below, sequenced in a study of blood T cell repertoires in COVID-19. Measured with immunoSEQ multiplex PCR; TCRdb has only the in-frame clones, and not every one. The sample contains about 110,000 clones, around 79% of which appear only once. The sequenced material came from peripheral blood. These receptors were taken from a man aged 70-80 years with active or convalescent COVID-19.

J is TRBJ2-7 and V is TRBV30; D may be TRBD1 (5 bases). The CDR3 length is 14 residues. V lost 3 bases to trimming and J lost 2 bases, with 14 bases between them. Per germline, CDR1 GTSNPN and CDR2 SVGIG (reference sequence). The CDR3 here is CAWSTGMLTYEQYF. In DNA, the CDR3 is TGTGCCTGGAGCACAGGAATGCTCACCTACGAGCAGTACTTC.

This clone occurred a few times. The rearrangement uses TRBV6-1 and TRBJ2-7, with D perhaps matching TRBD1 (6 bases). This CDR3 region has 16 residues. Germline values: CDR1 MNHNS, CDR2 SASEGT. The ends were cut back, 3 bases at V and 5 bases at J, with 20 bases in the middle. CDR3: CASSETGTVFGDEQYF. Here the CDR3 DNA reads TGTGCCAGCAGTGAGACAGGTACGGTGTTCGGGGACGAGCAGTACTTC.

In the case of this clone: Other nucleotide sequences from this sample produce the same CDR3. The chain combines TRBV19 with TRBJ1-6; maybe TRBD1 (5 bases). Germline assignment: CDR1 LNHDA and CDR2 SQIVND (reference sequence). CDR3 size: 13 residues. Trimming shortened V by 3 bases and J by 10 bases, and 10 bases separated the two germline ends. The CDR3 DNA reads as TGTGCCAGTAGTATCGGAGGGGACTCACCCCTCCACTTT. This translates into CASSIGGDSPLHF.

The rearrangement joins TRBV5-4 to TRBJ1-1, with D maybe TRBD1 (6 bases). The ends were cut back, 3 bases at V and 3 bases at J, with 18 bases in the middle. Per the germline V gene, CDR1 is SGHNT and CDR2 is YYREEE (reference sequence). This CDR3 comprises 16 residues. CDR3 DNA sequence: TGTGCCAGCAGCTCAACCCAGAGGGGGGGGGACACTGAAGCTTTCTTT. It yields the protein CASSSTQRGGDTEAFF.

The chain combines TRBV6-6 with TRBJ2-3; D is perhaps TRBD1 (5 bases). This CDR3 has 16 amino acids. V lost 6 bases and J 2 bases, leaving 18 bases between the germline ends. Per germline, CDR1 MNHNY and CDR2 SVGAGI (reference sequence). The CDR3 DNA reads TGTGCCAGCAGCCCACTGCCAGGGTCCAACACAGATACGCAGTATTTT. Amino acid sequence: CASSPLPGSNTDTQYF.

This clone was observed once. The chain is built from TRBV27 and TRBJ2-1; 9 nucleotides align to TRBD2. This CDR3 comprises 16 residues. V dropped 5 bases and J dropped 6; count of bases not matched to a gene: 11. Germline-derived CDR1 and CDR2 are MNHEY and SMNVEV (reference sequence). This chain's CDR3 is CASSLLWRGGINEQFF. CDR3 nucleotides: TGTGCCAGCAGTCTCCTTTGGCGGGGGGGGATCAATGAGCAGTTCTTC.

V is TRBV11-2 and J is TRBJ1-5; tentatively, D is TRBD1 (6 bases). This CDR3 spans 14 amino acids. The V and J ends lost 5 bases and 3 bases respectively, with 11 bases between them. Germline V gene data show CDR1 as SGHAT and CDR2 as FQNNGV. The DNA for the CDR3 is TGTGCCAGCAGCGATCGGACAGTCAATCAGCCCCAGCATTTT. Encoded protein: CASSDRTVNQPQHF.

This chain joins TRBV9 and TRBJ2-3, with 9 bases aligning to TRBD2. The junction had 8 bases not matched to a gene; V was cut back by 4 bases and J by 2 bases. CDR3 length equals 16 residues. Germline V gene data show CDR1 as SGDLS and CDR2 as YYNGEE. Here the CDR3 reads CASSPEAGGFTDTQYF. The CDR3 coding sequence is TGTGCCAGCAGCCCTGAAGCGGGGGGCTTCACAGATACGCAGTATTTT.

This sequence joins TRBV6-5 and TRBJ1-2, with TRBD1 identical over 8 bases. CDR3 length equals 14 residues. Germline V lookup: CDR1 MNHEY, CDR2 SVGAGI. V was clipped by 6 bases and J by 5 bases; unmatched bases: 8. CDR3 sequence reads: CASRSGQGPYGYTF. The CDR3 bases are TGTGCCAGCAGGAGCGGACAGGGTCCTTATGGCTACACCTTC.

The chain carries TRBV30 and TRBJ1-2; TRBD1 matches 10 bases. This CDR3 is built from 16 residues. Germline-derived CDR1 and CDR2 are GTSNPN and SVGIG (reference sequence). V was clipped by 2 bases and J by 1 base; unmatched bases: 7. CDR3 coding DNA: TGTGCCTGGAGTATGAGGACAGGGGGTAGTAACTATGGCTACACCTTC. Translating it yields CAWSMRTGGSNYGYTF.

The chain employs TRBV10-2 and TRBJ1-1; 7 nucleotides agree with TRBD1. This CDR3 spans 14 amino acids. Per the germline V gene, CDR1 is WSHSY and CDR2 is SAAADI. V shed 3 bases and J 3 bases; nucleotides not matched to a gene: 4. The CDR3 DNA follows: TGCGCCAGCAGTGAACAGGGGCGGTACACTGAAGCTTTCTTT. It yields the protein CASSEQGRYTEAFF.

This clone was seen just once. The rearrangement uses TRBV3-1 (or the pseudogene TRBV3-2) and TRBJ1-2, with 8 nucleotides matching TRBD1. This CDR3 comprises 15 residues. The germline V gene encodes CDR1 LGHDT and CDR2 YNNKEL (reference sequence). V was clipped by 2 bases and J by 6 bases; unmatched bases: 8. CDR3 residues: CASSQLDRVGDGYTF. The CDR3 DNA reads TGTGCCAGCAGCCAACTGGACAGGGTGGGGGATGGCTACACCTTC.

V and J are TRBV7-2 and TRBJ2-1; D call uncertain. Germline values: CDR1 SGHTA, CDR2 FQGNSA. The germline V and J ends were trimmed by 1 base and 0 bases, with 7 bases remaining between them. The CDR3 sequence is 15 residues long. This CDR3 reads CASSLVSSSYNEQFF. For the CDR3, the DNA is TGTGCCAGCAGCTTAGTGTCGAGCTCCTACAATGAGCAGTTCTTC.

In this sample, this clone turned up a few times. The gene calls are TRBV4-2 and TRBJ2-3; D unresolved. The CDR3 totals 17 residues. Trimming removed 1 base from V and 0 bases from J, with 14 bases in between. In germline, CDR1 is LGHNA, CDR2 YNFKEQ. CDR3 region: CASSQVGSESSTDTQYF. CDR3 sequence (DNA): TGTGCCAGCAGCCAAGTTGGCTCAGAATCTAGCACAGATACGCAGTATTTT.

As DNA, the CDR3 is TGTGCCAGTAGTATAGTTGGGACTAGCGGGAGTTCGAACATTCAGTACTTC. This gives the protein CASSIVGTSGSSNIQYF. The chain has TRBV19 and TRBJ2-4; 14 bases align to TRBD2. CDR1 and CDR2 (germline): LNHDA, SQIVND (reference sequence). The CDR3 totals 17 residues. The trim removed 1 base at V and 7 bases at J, leaving 6 bases unmatched.

The chain links TRBV5-8 to TRBJ2-7, with 9 nucleotides matching TRBD1. Trimming cost V 4 bases and J 3 bases; bases outside gene matches: 8. The length of the CDR3 is 15 residues. The germline V gene encodes CDR1 SGHTS and CDR2 YDEGEE. The DNA of the CDR3 is TGTGCCAGCAGCCTGTCCGGGACAGGGTACTACGAGCAGTACTTC. It specifies CASSLSGTGYYEQYF.

The V and J genes are TRBV4-1 and TRBJ1-1; TRBD1 might be the D (5 bases). Trimming removed 0 bases at V and 1 base at J, with 6 bases between. In germline, CDR1 is MGHRA, CDR2 YSYEKL. This CDR3 has 14 amino acids. The CDR3 is CASSQDTGNTEAFF. The CDR3 DNA reads as TGCGCCAGCAGCCAAGATACAGGGAACACTGAAGCTTTCTTT.

This chain links TRBV7-3 with TRBJ1-4; tentative D call: TRBD1 (5 bases). The V end lost 4 bases, the J end lost 3 bases, and 15 bases lay between the germline ends. The CDR3 runs 16 residues. Germline CDR1 is SGHTA and CDR2 is FQGTGA. DNA for the CDR3: TGTGCCAGCAGCTCGCCCCTGACAGAACCTAATGAAAAACTGTTTTTT. It is translated as CASSSPLTEPNEKLFF.

The chain is built from TRBV18 and TRBJ1-5; no firm D call. Germline V gives CDR1 KGHSH, CDR2 LQKENI. CDR3 length: 15 amino acids. V lost 3 bases to trimming and J lost 1 base, with 10 bases between them. The CDR3 here is CASSPGLPSNQPQHF. CDR3 coding DNA: TGTGCCAGCTCACCGGGCCTCCCCAGCAATCAGCCCCAGCATTTT.

The gene calls are TRBV19 and TRBJ1-3; D is ambiguous. This CDR3 is 14 amino acids long. Trimming pared 3 bases from V and 5 bases from J, leaving 11 bases between. Looked up from germline, CDR1 is LNHDA and CDR2 is SQIVND (reference sequence). The CDR3 sequence is CASSIREQRNTIYF. CDR3 sequence (DNA): TGTGCCAGTAGTATTCGAGAACAGAGAAACACCATATATTTT. The full variable domain, its missing parts supplied by reference TRBV19 and TRBJ1-3, is DGGITQSPKYLFRKEGQNVTLSCEQNLNHDAMYWYRQDPGQGLRLIYYSQIVNDFQKGDIAEGYSVSREKKESFPLTVTSAQKNPTAFYLCASSIREQRNTIYFGEGSWLTVV.

This clone was detected a few times. The CDR3 DNA reads as TGTGCCAGCAGCCGACCGGACAGGGTGGTTAGAAACACCATATATTTT. It is translated as CASSRPDRVVRNTIYF. The J gene is TRBJ1-3, the V gene TRBV21-1; the table assigns TRBD1, which was not confirmed against the DNA. TRBV21-1 is tagged as a pseudogene. CDR3 length: 16 amino acids.

This chain joins TRBV30 and TRBJ1-6, with 8 bases matching TRBD1. Germline V gene lookup returns CDR1 GTSNPN and CDR2 SVGIG (reference sequence). The CDR3 consists of 15 residues. V trimming: 0 bases; J trimming: 10 bases; junction bases outside the gene matches: 8. CDR3 in DNA: TGTGCCTGGAGTGTATTCGACAGGGGAGACTCACCCCTCCACTTT. This translates into CAWSVFDRGDSPLHF.

The chain combines TRBV5-1 with TRBJ2-1; D remains unclear. With 5 bases removed from V and 9 bases from J, the gap between germline ends came to 18 bases. CDR3 length equals 14 residues. Germline values: CDR1 SGHRS, CDR2 YFSETQ. CDR3 region: CASSWSQPGGEQFF. For the CDR3, the DNA is TGCGCCAGCAGTTGGTCACAACCAGGTGGTGAGCAGTTCTTC.

This clone was seen only a few times. The chain combines TRBV29-1 with TRBJ1-4; D ambiguous. V was clipped by 6 bases and J by 2 bases, with 13 bases between them. Germline V lookup: CDR1 SQVTM, CDR2 ANQGSEA. The CDR3 contains 14 residues. This chain's CDR3 is CSVAGMATNEKLFF. CDR3 sequence (DNA): TGCAGCGTGGCGGGAATGGCGACTAATGAAAAACTGTTTTTT.

This clone was found a few times. The V gene is TRBV18, the J gene TRBJ2-7; 12 bases map to TRBD2. Germline trimming cut 4 bases from V and 6 bases from J; bases unmatched to any gene: 10. This CDR3 spans 16 amino acids. Germline assignment: CDR1 KGHSH and CDR2 LQKENI. CDR3 bases: TGTGCCAGCTCACTCTCGGGACTAGCGGGCGCAACCGAGCAGTACTTC. Translation: CASSLSGLAGATEQYF.

The V call is TRBV24-1, the J call TRBJ2-3; 9 nucleotides line up with TRBD1. This CDR3 region has 16 residues. V lost 3 bases, J lost 2 bases, and 5 bases stayed unmatched. Germline values: CDR1 KGHDR, CDR2 SFDVKD. The CDR3 nucleotides are TGTGCCACCAGTGATCCGGGACAGGGAATCACAGATACGCAGTATTTT. As protein: CATSDPGQGITDTQYF.

The chain is built from TRBV7-9 and TRBJ1-6, with 7 bases fitting TRBD1. Trimming took 4 bases from V and 7 from J; bases not matched to a gene: 4. Per the germline V gene, CDR1 is SEHNR and CDR2 is FQNEAQ (reference sequence). This CDR3 is 14 amino acids long. CDR3 in amino acids: CASSSTGENSPLHF. For the CDR3, the DNA is TGTGCCAGCAGCTCCACAGGGGAAAATTCACCCCTCCACTTT.

The V and J genes are TRBV5-1 and TRBJ2-5, with 11 bases fitting TRBD2. The CDR3 is 18 residues long. The germline V gene encodes CDR1 SGHRS and CDR2 YFSETQ. V lost 8 bases to trimming and J lost 1 base; unmatched junction nucleotides: 16. The CDR3 here is CASTTGTSGPWGQETQYF. CDR3 nucleotide sequence: TGCGCCAGTACTACCGGGACTAGCGGACCTTGGGGCCAAGAGACCCAGTACTTC.

The V gene is TRBV6-5, the J gene TRBJ1-1, with D unclear. V lost 6 bases to trimming and J lost 0 bases, with 14 bases between them. CDR3 length: 15 residues. Germline V gene sequence: CDR1 MNHEY, CDR2 SVGAGI. The CDR3 protein is CASRDFERMNTEAFF. The DNA for the CDR3 is TGTGCCAGCAGAGACTTTGAGAGGATGAACACTGAAGCTTTCTTT.